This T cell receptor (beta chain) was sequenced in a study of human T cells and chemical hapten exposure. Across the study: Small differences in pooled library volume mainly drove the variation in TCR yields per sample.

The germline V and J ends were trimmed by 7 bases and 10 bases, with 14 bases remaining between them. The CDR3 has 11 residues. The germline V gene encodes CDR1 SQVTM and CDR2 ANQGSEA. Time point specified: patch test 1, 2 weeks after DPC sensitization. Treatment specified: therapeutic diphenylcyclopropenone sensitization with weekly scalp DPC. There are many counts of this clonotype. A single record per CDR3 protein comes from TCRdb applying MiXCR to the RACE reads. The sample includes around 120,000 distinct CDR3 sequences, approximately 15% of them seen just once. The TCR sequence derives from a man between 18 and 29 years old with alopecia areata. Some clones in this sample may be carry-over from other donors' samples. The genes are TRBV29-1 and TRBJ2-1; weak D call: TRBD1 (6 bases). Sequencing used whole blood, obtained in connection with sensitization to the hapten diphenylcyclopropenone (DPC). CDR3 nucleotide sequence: TGCAGCGCCCACAGGGTAAGCGAGCAGTTCTTC. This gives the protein CSAHRVSEQFF.